A single sample gave rise to the 22 T cell receptor beta chains below, sequenced in a study of T cells in Graves' hyperthyroidism and ophthalmopathy. Using RNA transcripts as the source, TCR beta CDR3 regions were amplified. Using the HTBI primer set, a first-round RT-PCR was run on the TCR CDR3. One entry per CDR3 protein, called by TCRdb with MiXCR from the multiplex PCR reads. The sample includes hundreds of thousands of distinct CDR3 sequences, about 15% of them seen just once. Sequences were obtained from blood. These receptors came from a woman between 35 and 50 years old with Graves' ophthalmopathy.

This clonotype showed up many times. The rearrangement links TRBV28 to TRBJ2-7; TRBD2 matches at 11 bases. V lost 2 bases and J lost 6; bases outside the gene matches: 3. The CDR3 sequence is 14 residues long. Per germline, CDR1 MDHEN and CDR2 SYDVKM. CDR3 sequence (DNA): TGTGCCAGCAGTTTAGTACTAGCGGGAGCCGAGCAGTACTTC. Translated, it gives CASSLVLAGAEQYF.

The table lists this clonotype with many counts. V is TRBV6-5 and J is TRBJ2-2, with 7 bases fitting TRBD2. CDR1 and CDR2 from the germline V gene are MNHEY and SVGAGI. V dropped 6 bases and J dropped 1; count of bases not matched to a gene: 2. The CDR3 is 14 amino acids. CDR3 amino acids: CASSASGNTGELFF. DNA of the CDR3: TGTGCCAGCAGCGCTAGCGGGAACACCGGGGAGCTGTTTTTT.

This chain uses TRBV4-3 with TRBJ2-7; unclear D gene. CDR1 is LGHNA, CDR2 YSLEER, per germline. Trimming shortened V by 0 bases and J by 2 bases, and 11 bases separated the two germline ends. This CDR3 comprises 15 residues. This CDR3 is CASSQEGRIPYEQYF. The CDR3 nucleotides are TGCGCCAGCAGCCAAGAGGGCAGGATTCCCTACGAGCAGTACTTC.

The J gene is TRBJ2-5, the V gene TRBV11-2; 13 positions agree with TRBD2. The CDR3 covers 19 residues. Germline V gives CDR1 SGHAT, CDR2 FQNNGV. V trimming: 5 bases; J trimming: 0 bases; junction bases outside the gene matches: 12. CDR3 in amino acids: CASSLLQGTSGTYQETQYF. The CDR3 nucleotides are TGTGCCAGCAGCCTCTTACAGGGGACTAGCGGGACGTACCAAGAGACCCAGTACTTC.

This clonotype was counted many times. This chain joins TRBV6-1 and TRBJ1-1; D gene ambiguous. Germline CDR1 and CDR2: MNHNS and SASEGT. The ends were cut back, 2 bases at V and 7 bases at J, with 14 bases in the middle. The CDR3 has 14 amino acids. The CDR3 region is CASSERRVVGEAFF. DNA of the CDR3: TGTGCCAGCAGTGAAAGAAGGGTAGTAGGTGAAGCTTTCTTT.

The chain recombines TRBV20-1 with TRBJ2-7; perhaps TRBD2 as D (5 bases). The CDR3 is made up of 14 amino acids. Deletions cut 5 bases from V and 1 base from J, with 15 bases between. Germline values: CDR1 DFQATT, CDR2 SNEGSKA (reference sequence). CDR3 loop: CSALDGRGSYEQYF. As DNA, the CDR3 is TGCAGTGCTTTGGACGGGCGAGGGTCCTACGAGCAGTACTTC.

The table lists this clonotype with many counts. The chain uses TRBV5-1 and TRBJ2-2, with 7 bases aligning to TRBD2. V trimming: 6 bases; J trimming: 3 bases; junction bases outside the gene matches: 8. Germline V CDR1 and CDR2: SGHRS, YFSETQ. CDR3 length: 15 residues. The CDR3 here is CASNPNAGDTGELFF. The CDR3 DNA reads TGCGCCAGCAATCCTAACGCGGGGGACACCGGGGAGCTGTTTTTT.

CDR3: CASSHQLTQPQHF. The CDR3 DNA sequence: TGCGCCAGCAGCCACCAACTAACTCAGCCCCAGCATTTT. This chain joins TRBV4-1 and TRBJ1-5; D uncertain. The CDR3 spans 13 residues. V lost 3 bases to trimming and J lost 6 bases, with 9 bases between them. Looked up from germline, CDR1 is MGHRA and CDR2 is YSYEKL.

The chain recombines TRBV18 with TRBJ1-2; D remains unclear. The CDR3 length is 16 residues. Germline assignment: CDR1 KGHSH and CDR2 LQKENI. Trimming pared 3 bases from V and 6 bases from J, leaving 20 bases between. The CDR3 nucleotides read TGTGCCAGCTCACCTAACTCCCAGATTAATAGGAATGGCTACACCTTC. Translating gives CASSPNSQINRNGYTF. The whole variable domain, remainder taken from reference TRBV18 and TRBJ1-2, is NAGVMQNPRHLVRRRGQEARLRCSPMKGHSHVYWYRQLPEEGLKFMVYLQKENIIDESGMPKERFSAEFPKEGPSILRIQQVVRGDSAAYFCASSPNSQINRNGYTFGSGTRLTVV.

The chain recombines TRBV29-1 with TRBJ1-2, with TRBD1 identical over 9 bases. The CDR3 has 15 amino acids. The V gene end was trimmed by 3 bases and the J gene end by 5 bases; junction bases not matched to a gene: 10. Germline CDR1 and CDR2: SQVTM and ANQGSEA. CDR3 protein: CSVEVAGQGIYGYTF. The CDR3 DNA is TGCAGCGTTGAGGTGGCAGGACAGGGGATTTATGGCTACACCTTC.

This clonotype was found a few times. V is TRBV9 and J is TRBJ2-2; 8 nucleotides agree with TRBD1. Trimming took 4 bases from V and 1 from J; bases not matched to a gene: 9. The length of the CDR3 is 17 residues. Germline assignment: CDR1 SGDLS and CDR2 YYNGEE. Here the CDR3 reads CASSPTGVGMNTGELFF. CDR3 DNA: TGTGCCAGCAGCCCGACAGGGGTTGGGATGAACACCGGGGAGCTGTTTTTT. The full variable domain, in which reference TRBV9 and TRBJ2-2 provide the parts outside the CDR3, is DSGVTQTPKHLITATGQRVTLRCSPRSGDLSVYWYQQSLDQGLQFLIQYYNGEERAKGNILERFSAQQFPDLHSELNLSSLELGDSALYFCASSPTGVGMNTGELFFGEGSRLTVL.

V and J are TRBV4-1 and TRBJ2-2; 7 nucleotides match TRBD2. Germline-derived CDR1 and CDR2 are MGHRA and YSYEKL. This CDR3 has 15 amino acids. V shed 3 bases, J shed 6 bases, and the junction held 7 bases outside the gene matches. CDR3 region: CASSHLNGGAGELFF. DNA of the CDR3: TGCGCCAGCAGCCACCTAAATGGGGGGGCCGGGGAGCTGTTTTTT.

This clonotype appeared many times. The rearrangement joins TRBV12-3 or TRBV12-4 to TRBJ2-2; D remains unclear. Trimming left V 5 bases short and J 6 bases short, with 16 bases between. This CDR3 comprises 15 residues. Here the CDR3 reads CASSPRRSLAGELFF. CDR3 nucleotide sequence: TGTGCCAGCAGTCCCCGCCGTAGTTTGGCCGGGGAGCTGTTTTTT.

The chain couples TRBV18 to TRBJ1-5, with 7 bases that match TRBD1. The CDR3 consists of 13 residues. J was trimmed by 8 bases and V by 5 bases; bases with no gene match: 6. Germline lookup yields CDR1 KGHSH and CDR2 LQKENI. The CDR3 is CASSSGRGEPQHF. As DNA, the CDR3 is TGTGCCAGCTCATCGGGCAGGGGGGAGCCCCAGCATTTT.

The CDR3 DNA is TGCGCCAGCAGCCCGCTACGGGGTGATAGCAATCAGCCCCAGCATTTT. This codes for CASSPLRGDSNQPQHF. The chain joins TRBV4-1 to TRBJ1-5; D is unclear. The CDR3 has 16 residues. Trimming cost V 4 bases and J 0 bases, with 13 bases left between them. Germline V gene lookup returns CDR1 MGHRA and CDR2 YSYEKL.

This clonotype appeared many times. The rearrangement joins TRBV12-5 to TRBJ1-1, with D possibly matching TRBD1 (5 bases). The V gene lost 4 bases and the J gene lost 4 bases, with 13 bases spanning the gap. CDR3 length: 14 amino acids. The germline V gene has CDR1 LGHNT and CDR2 FRNRAP. The CDR3 DNA is TGTGCTAGTGGTTCCCCCGACAGTCGCACTGAAGCTTTCTTT. Translating gives CASGSPDSRTEAFF.

This clonotype was seen only once. CDR3 bases: TGTGCCAGCAGCCAAGATGTAGGGGGTGCTAACACCGGGGAGCTGTTTTTT. Protein: CASSQDVGGANTGELFF. V usage is TRBV4-2 and J usage is TRBJ2-2; a weak D match, TRBD1 (6 bases). CDR3 length equals 17 residues. V lost 0 bases and J 2 bases, leaving 13 bases between the germline ends. Germline CDR1 LGHNA, CDR2 YNFKEQ.

The V call is TRBV20-1, the J call TRBJ2-7, with 7 bases fitting TRBD2. Per germline, CDR1 DFQATT and CDR2 SNEGSKA (reference sequence). The CDR3 has 13 amino acids. V lost 3 bases and J lost 5; bases outside the gene matches: 7. Written as DNA, the CDR3 is TGCAGTGCTAGGAGAACTAGCGTCAACGAGCAGTACTTC. The encoded protein is CSARRTSVNEQYF.

As concerns this clonotype: Relative to the germline gene, one junction end is altered; a read error may explain this. V usage is TRBV11-2 and J usage is TRBJ2-7, with a tentative D call TRBD2 (6 bases). This CDR3 region has 17 residues. Looked up from germline, CDR1 is SGHAT and CDR2 is FQNNGV. The CDR3 loop reads CASSLSGSWKFSNEQYF. As DNA, the CDR3 is TGTGCCAGCAGCTTATCCGGGAGTTGGAAATTCTCCAACGAGCAGTACTTC.

This chain links TRBV6-2 or TRBV6-3 with TRBJ1-5, with D maybe TRBD1 (6 bases). V lost 4 bases to trimming and J lost 7 bases, with 14 bases between them. The CDR3 is 14 amino acids. Germline CDR1 reads MNHEY; CDR2 reads SVGEGT. CDR3 region: CASSSTGSRQPQHF. The CDR3 DNA reads TGTGCCAGCAGTTCGACAGGATCCCGGCAGCCCCAGCATTTT.

The CDR3 sequence: CASSLDRDQGPQHF. CDR3 DNA sequence: TGTGCCAGCAGCTTGGACAGGGACCAAGGGCCCCAGCATTTT. V and J are TRBV6-2 or TRBV6-3 and TRBJ1-5, with TRBD1 matching 8 bases. Germline lookup yields CDR1 MNHEY and CDR2 SVGEGT. Losses at the gene ends were 6 bases for V and 9 bases for J; bases not matched to a gene: 10. The CDR3 is 14 residues long.

The chain recombines TRBV19 with TRBJ1-6; D is perhaps TRBD1 (6 bases). This CDR3 contains 16 residues. Germline loops: CDR1 LNHDA, CDR2 SQIVND (reference sequence). V was cut by 7 bases and J by 4 bases, with 17 bases left in between. The CDR3 spells CASKETGLEYNSPLHF. CDR3 DNA sequence: TGTGCCAGTAAAGAGACAGGACTGGAATATAATTCACCCCTCCACTTT.